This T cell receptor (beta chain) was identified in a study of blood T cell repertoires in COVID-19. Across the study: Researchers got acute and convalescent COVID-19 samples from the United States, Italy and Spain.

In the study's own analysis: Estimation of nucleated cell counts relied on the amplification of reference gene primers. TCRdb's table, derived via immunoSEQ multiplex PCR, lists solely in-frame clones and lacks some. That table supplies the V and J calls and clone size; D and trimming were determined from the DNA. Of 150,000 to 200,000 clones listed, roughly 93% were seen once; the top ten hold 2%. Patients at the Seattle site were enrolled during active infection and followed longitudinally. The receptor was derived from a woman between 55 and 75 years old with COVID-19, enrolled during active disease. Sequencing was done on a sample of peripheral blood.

CDR3 in DNA: TGTGCCAGCTCTGATCTTGCCCTGGTGGAGGGGAGCTCACCCCTCCACTTT. Translating gives CASSDLALVEGSSPLHF. This chain joins TRBV19 and TRBJ1-6; a possible D gene is TRBD1 (5 bases). This CDR3 comprises 17 residues. Trimming took 9 bases from V and 10 from J, leaving 28 bases between them. Germline V gene data show CDR1 as LNHDA and CDR2 as SQIVND (reference sequence).